The 17 T cell receptor beta chains below were found in one sample sequenced in a study of PD-1 blockade in classical Hodgkin lymphoma. Method: immunoSEQ multiplex PCR; TCRdb's copy keeps in-frame clones and lacks some. There are more than 25,000 clones in the sample; about 81% occur only once, and about a third lies in the top ten. Patients all relapsed after autologous stem cell transplantation, and there was variation in brentuximab vedotin exposure. The sequencing used peripheral blood mononuclear cells (PBMCs), collected before the second cycle of nivolumab. These receptor sequences come from a human donor with classical Hodgkin lymphoma.

In DNA, the CDR3 is TGTGCCAGCAGCCAAGCACTCTACAGGGACGAGCAGTTCTTC. It encodes CASSQALYRDEQFF. The V call is TRBV7-9, the J call TRBJ2-1; TRBD1 might be the D (6 bases). This CDR3 contains 14 residues. V was pared by 5 bases and J by 10 bases, with 18 bases between. Germline V lookup: CDR1 SEHNR, CDR2 FQNEAQ (reference sequence).

The chain couples TRBV14 to TRBJ2-1; TRBD1 is a possible D gene (6 bases). Looked up from germline, CDR1 is SGHDN and CDR2 is FVKESK. The CDR3 contains 15 residues. V lost 2 bases and J 5 bases, leaving 13 bases between the germline ends. The CDR3 loop reads CASSQQTGWDNEQFF. In nucleotides, the CDR3 is TGTGCCAGCAGCCAACAGACAGGATGGGACAATGAGCAGTTCTTC.

The CDR3 loop reads CASSSHPSGGSSEQFF. CDR3 DNA sequence: TGTGCCAGCAGCTCACACCCTAGCGGGGGGTCTAGTGAGCAGTTCTTC. V usage is TRBV7-2 and J usage is TRBJ2-1, with 11 positions matching TRBD2. Germline V gives CDR1 SGHTA, CDR2 FQGNSA. The CDR3 runs to 16 residues. J gave up 9 bases and V 4 bases, and 11 bases lay outside the gene matches. The whole variable domain, remainder taken from reference TRBV7-2 and TRBJ2-1, is GAGVSQSPSNKVTEKGKDVELRCDPISGHTALYWYRQSLGQGLEFLIYFQGNSAPDKSGLPSDRFSAERTGGSVSTLTIQRTQQEDSAVYLCASSSHPSGGSSEQFFGPGTRLTVL.

The rearrangement joins TRBV6-1 to TRBJ2-3; 13 positions match TRBD2. Germline-derived CDR1 and CDR2 are MNHNS and SASEGT. The CDR3 is made up of 12 amino acids. V shed 11 bases, J shed 10 bases, and the junction held 6 bases outside the gene matches. The CDR3 spells CALGTSGGAQYF. CDR3 DNA sequence: TGTGCCTTGGGTACTAGCGGGGGGGCGCAGTATTTT.

The chain carries TRBV7-2 and TRBJ2-7, with a tentative D call TRBD2 (5 bases). CDR1 SGHTA and CDR2 FQGNSA come from the germline V gene. The V and J ends lost 2 bases and 4 bases respectively, with 15 bases between them. The CDR3 runs 15 residues. The chain's CDR3 is CASSLHGVGTYEQYF. In DNA, the CDR3 is TGTGCCAGCAGCTTACACGGGGTAGGAACTTACGAGCAGTACTTC.

The V gene is TRBV7-9, the J gene TRBJ1-6; a possible D gene is TRBD1 (5 bases). Germline values: CDR1 SEHNR, CDR2 FQNEAQ (reference sequence). The CDR3 contains 13 residues. Trimming took 5 bases from V and 7 from J, leaving 9 bases between them. CDR3 sequence reads: CASSREGNSPLHF. CDR3 nucleotides: TGTGCCAGCAGCCGGGAGGGGAATTCACCCCTCCACTTT.

The CDR3 nucleotides are TGTGCCAGCAGCTTAGCGGGACTAGACCAAGAGACCCAGTACTTC. Protein product: CASSLAGLDQETQYF. The chain joins TRBV7-2 to TRBJ2-5; 8 bases match TRBD2. Germline trimming cut 0 bases from V and 0 bases from J; bases unmatched to any gene: 0. CDR3 length: 15 amino acids. The germline CDR1 and CDR2 sequences are SGHTA and FQGNSA.

J is TRBJ1-1 and V is TRBV19, with a tentative D call TRBD1 (6 bases). The CDR3 is 15 residues long. Trimming shortened V by 7 bases and J by 0 bases, and 15 bases separated the two germline ends. Germline CDR1 and CDR2: LNHDA and SQIVND (reference sequence). The CDR3, as DNA: TGTGCCAGTAATCAACAGGGCGCGGTGAACACTGAAGCTTTCTTT. Its translation: CASNQQGAVNTEAFF.

The chain carries TRBV18 and TRBJ1-6; 11 bases align to TRBD1. From germline, CDR1 is KGHSH and CDR2 LQKENI. With V trimmed by 3 bases and J by 7 bases, 2 bases remained unmatched. This CDR3 comprises 15 residues. This CDR3 is CASSPGTGGNSPLHF. CDR3 DNA sequence: TGTGCCAGCTCACCGGGGACAGGGGGAAATTCACCCCTCCACTTT.

The genes are TRBV19 and TRBJ1-1, with D possibly matching TRBD1 (6 bases). CDR1 is LNHDA, CDR2 SQIVND, per germline (reference sequence). There are 15 residues in the CDR3. V was pared by 5 bases and J by 6 bases, with 19 bases between. The DNA of the CDR3 is TGTGCCAGTAGTCCGGGAGACAGGATGGGTTCTGAAGCTTTCTTT. It codes for CASSPGDRMGSEAFF.

The table lists this clone with a few counts. This chain joins TRBV11-3 and TRBJ1-1; D gene uncertain. In germline, CDR1 is SGHNT, CDR2 YENEEA. V lost 6 bases and J 0 bases, leaving 8 bases between the germline ends. The CDR3 extends over 13 amino acids. Written as DNA, the CDR3 is TGTGCCAGCAGTACTACAGTGAACACTGAAGCTTTCTTT. Translation gives CASSTTVNTEAFF.

This clone showed up just a few times. The V and J genes are TRBV2 and TRBJ2-7, with 11 bases aligning to TRBD2. CDR1 and CDR2 from the germline V gene are SNHLY and FYNNEI. Trimming removed 6 bases from V and 2 bases from J; junction bases left unmatched: 3. The CDR3 extends over 14 amino acids. The CDR3 reads CASRTSGGAYEQYF. CDR3 bases: TGTGCCAGCAGAACTAGCGGGGGAGCCTACGAGCAGTACTTC.

There are a few counts of this clone. The rearrangement joins TRBV5-6 to TRBJ1-1; D is undetermined. In germline, CDR1 is SGHDT, CDR2 YYEEEE. CDR3 size: 13 residues. Trimming took off 0 bases at V and 10 bases at J, with 13 bases between the two ends. CDR3 sequence: CASSLGWSQRAFF. CDR3 nucleotides: TGTGCCAGCAGCTTGGGTTGGAGTCAGAGAGCTTTCTTT.

This chain connects TRBV5-1 to TRBJ1-3; D possibly corresponds to TRBD1 (5 bases). Germline loops: CDR1 SGHRS, CDR2 YFSETQ. CDR3 size: 15 residues. Trimming took off 4 bases at V and 0 bases at J, with 11 bases between the two ends. The CDR3 sequence: CASSPGGSSGNTIYF. The CDR3 DNA reads as TGCGCCAGCAGCCCTGGGGGGAGCTCTGGAAACACCATATATTTT.

The genes are TRBV6-5 and TRBJ2-7; D gene unclear. V lost 2 bases and J lost 4, with 15 bases in between. The CDR3 is 15 amino acids. Germline CDR1 MNHEY, CDR2 SVGAGI. The CDR3 sequence: CASSYDTVLGYEQYF. In nucleotides, the CDR3 is TGTGCCAGCAGTTACGATACGGTTTTGGGGTACGAGCAGTACTTC.

The V and J genes are TRBV4-3 and TRBJ1-2; a possible D gene is TRBD1 (5 bases). Germline CDR1 LGHNA, CDR2 YSLEER. The CDR3 has 15 amino acids. Trimming removed 0 bases at V and 2 bases at J, with 10 bases between. CDR3 in amino acids: CASSQDSGSNYGYTF. The CDR3 DNA reads as TGCGCCAGCAGCCAAGACTCAGGGTCAAACTATGGCTACACCTTC.

This clone appeared a few times. This chain uses TRBV7-6 with TRBJ2-1; D is possibly TRBD2 (6 bases). Germline V gene lookup returns CDR1 SGHVS and CDR2 FNYEAQ. The length of the CDR3 is 14 residues. Trimming took off 0 bases at V and 9 bases at J, with 12 bases between the two ends. CDR3 in amino acids: CASSLAWVSGEQFF. The CDR3 region has the DNA TGTGCCAGCAGCTTAGCATGGGTTAGCGGTGAGCAGTTCTTC. The whole variable domain, filled in from reference TRBV7-6 and TRBJ2-1, reads GAGVSQSPRYKVTKRGQDVALRCDPISGHVSLYWYRQALGQGPEFLTYFNYEAQQDKSGLPNDRFSAERPEGSISTLTIQRTEQRDSAMYRCASSLAWVSGEQFFGPGTRLTVL.